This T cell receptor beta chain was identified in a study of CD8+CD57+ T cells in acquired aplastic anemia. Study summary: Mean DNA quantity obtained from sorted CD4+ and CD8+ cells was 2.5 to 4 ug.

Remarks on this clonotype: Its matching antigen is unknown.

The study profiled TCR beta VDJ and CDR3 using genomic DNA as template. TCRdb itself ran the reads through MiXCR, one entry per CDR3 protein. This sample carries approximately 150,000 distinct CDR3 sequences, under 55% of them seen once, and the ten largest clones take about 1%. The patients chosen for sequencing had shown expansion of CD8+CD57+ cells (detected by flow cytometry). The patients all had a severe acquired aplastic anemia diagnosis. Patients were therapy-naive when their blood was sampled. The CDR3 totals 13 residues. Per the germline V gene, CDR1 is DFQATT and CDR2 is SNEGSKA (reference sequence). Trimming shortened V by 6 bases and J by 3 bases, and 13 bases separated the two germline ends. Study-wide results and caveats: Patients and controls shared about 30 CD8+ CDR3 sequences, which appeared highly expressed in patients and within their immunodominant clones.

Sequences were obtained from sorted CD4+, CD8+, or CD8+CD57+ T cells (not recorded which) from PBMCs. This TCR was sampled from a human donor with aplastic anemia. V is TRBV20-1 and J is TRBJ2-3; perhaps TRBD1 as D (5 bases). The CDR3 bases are TGCAGTGCCCCGGCCAGGGCGACAGATACGCAGTATTTT. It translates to CSAPARATDTQYF.